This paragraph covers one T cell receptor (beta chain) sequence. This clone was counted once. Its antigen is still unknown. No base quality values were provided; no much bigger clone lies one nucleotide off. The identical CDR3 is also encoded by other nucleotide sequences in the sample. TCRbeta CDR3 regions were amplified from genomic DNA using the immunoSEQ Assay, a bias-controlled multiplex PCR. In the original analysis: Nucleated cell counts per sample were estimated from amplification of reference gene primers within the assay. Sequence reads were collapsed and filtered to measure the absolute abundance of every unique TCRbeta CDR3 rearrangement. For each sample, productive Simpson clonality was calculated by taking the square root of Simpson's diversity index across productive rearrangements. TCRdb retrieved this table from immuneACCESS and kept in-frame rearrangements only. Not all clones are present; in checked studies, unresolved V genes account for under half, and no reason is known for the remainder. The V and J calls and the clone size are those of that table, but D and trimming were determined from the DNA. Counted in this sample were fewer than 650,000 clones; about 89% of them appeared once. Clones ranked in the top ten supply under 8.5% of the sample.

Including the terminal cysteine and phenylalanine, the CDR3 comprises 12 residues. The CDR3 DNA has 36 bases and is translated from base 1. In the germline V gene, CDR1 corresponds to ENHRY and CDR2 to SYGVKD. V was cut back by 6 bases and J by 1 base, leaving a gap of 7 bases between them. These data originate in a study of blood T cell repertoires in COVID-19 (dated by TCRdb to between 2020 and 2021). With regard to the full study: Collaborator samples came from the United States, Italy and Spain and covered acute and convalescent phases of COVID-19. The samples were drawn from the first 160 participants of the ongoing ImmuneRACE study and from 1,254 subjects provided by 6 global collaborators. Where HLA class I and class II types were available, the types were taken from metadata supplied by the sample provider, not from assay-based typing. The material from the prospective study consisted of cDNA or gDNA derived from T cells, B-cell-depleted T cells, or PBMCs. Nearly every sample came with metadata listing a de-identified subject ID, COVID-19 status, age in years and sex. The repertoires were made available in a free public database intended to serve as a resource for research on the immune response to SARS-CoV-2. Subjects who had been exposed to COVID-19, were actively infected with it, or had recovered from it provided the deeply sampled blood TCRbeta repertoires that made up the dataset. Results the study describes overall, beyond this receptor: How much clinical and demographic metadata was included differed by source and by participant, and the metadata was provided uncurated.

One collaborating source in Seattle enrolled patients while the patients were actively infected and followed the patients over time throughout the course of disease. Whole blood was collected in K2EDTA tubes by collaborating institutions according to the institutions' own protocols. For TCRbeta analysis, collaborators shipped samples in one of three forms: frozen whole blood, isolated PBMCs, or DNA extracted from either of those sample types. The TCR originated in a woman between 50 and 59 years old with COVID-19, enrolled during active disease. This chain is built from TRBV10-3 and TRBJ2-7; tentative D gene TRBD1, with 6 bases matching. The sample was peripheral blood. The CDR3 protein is CAISGQSYEQYF. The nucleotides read TGTGCCATCAGCGGACAGTCCTACGAGCAGTACTTC.